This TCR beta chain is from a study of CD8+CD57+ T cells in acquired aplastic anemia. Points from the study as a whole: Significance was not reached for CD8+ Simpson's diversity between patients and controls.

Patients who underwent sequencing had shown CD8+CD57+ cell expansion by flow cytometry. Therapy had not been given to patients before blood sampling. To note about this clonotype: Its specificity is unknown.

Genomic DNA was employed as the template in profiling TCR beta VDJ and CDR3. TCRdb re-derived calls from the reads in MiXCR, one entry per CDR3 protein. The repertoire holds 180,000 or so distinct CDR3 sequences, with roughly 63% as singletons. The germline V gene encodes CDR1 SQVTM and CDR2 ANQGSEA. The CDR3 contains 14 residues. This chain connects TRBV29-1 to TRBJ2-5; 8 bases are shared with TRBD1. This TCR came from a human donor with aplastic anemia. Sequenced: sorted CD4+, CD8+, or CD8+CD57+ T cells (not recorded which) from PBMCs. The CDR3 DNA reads TGCAGGTCCGGACAGGGAGAGCAGAGAGAGACCCAGTACTTC. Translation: CRSGQGEQRETQYF.